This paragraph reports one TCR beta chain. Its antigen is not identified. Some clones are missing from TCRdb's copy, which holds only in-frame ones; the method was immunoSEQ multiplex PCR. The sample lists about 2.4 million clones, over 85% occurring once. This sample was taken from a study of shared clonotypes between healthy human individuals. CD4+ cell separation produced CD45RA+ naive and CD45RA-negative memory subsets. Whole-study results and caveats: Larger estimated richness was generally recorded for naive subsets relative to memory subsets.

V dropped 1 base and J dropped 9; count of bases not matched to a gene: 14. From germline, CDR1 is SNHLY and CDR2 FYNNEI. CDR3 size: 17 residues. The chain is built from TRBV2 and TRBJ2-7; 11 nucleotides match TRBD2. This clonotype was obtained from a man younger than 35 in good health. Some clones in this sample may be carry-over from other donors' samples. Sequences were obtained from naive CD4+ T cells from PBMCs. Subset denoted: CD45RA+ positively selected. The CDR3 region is CASSEDLYGTSGFGQYF. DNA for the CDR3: TGTGCCAGCAGTGAAGATCTCTACGGGACTAGCGGTTTCGGGCAGTACTTC.